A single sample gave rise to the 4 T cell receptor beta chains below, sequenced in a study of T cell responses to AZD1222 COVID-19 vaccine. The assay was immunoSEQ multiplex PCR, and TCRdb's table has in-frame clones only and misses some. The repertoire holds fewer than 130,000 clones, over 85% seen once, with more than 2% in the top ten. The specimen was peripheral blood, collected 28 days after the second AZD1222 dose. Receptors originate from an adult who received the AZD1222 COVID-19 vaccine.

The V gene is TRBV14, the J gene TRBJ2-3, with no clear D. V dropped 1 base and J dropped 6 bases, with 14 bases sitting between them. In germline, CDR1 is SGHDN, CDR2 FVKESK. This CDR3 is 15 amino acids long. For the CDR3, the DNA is TGTGCCAGCAGCCAAGGAGTACTCGCAAGGGATACGCAGTATTTT. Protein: CASSQGVLARDTQYF.

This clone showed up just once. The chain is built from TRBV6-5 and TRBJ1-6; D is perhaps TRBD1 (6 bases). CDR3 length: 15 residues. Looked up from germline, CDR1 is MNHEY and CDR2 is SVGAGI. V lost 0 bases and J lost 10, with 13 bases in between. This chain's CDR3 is CASSYSEGGSSPLHF. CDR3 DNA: TGTGCCAGCAGTTACTCCGAGGGGGGTTCGTCACCCCTCCACTTT.

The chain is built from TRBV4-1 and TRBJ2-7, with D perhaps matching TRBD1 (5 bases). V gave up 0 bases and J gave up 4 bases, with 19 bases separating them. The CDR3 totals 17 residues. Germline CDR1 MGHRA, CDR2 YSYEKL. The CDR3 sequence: CASSQEDTTNRWYEQYF. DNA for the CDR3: TGCGCCAGCAGCCAAGAGGACACGACGAATAGGTGGTACGAGCAGTACTTC.

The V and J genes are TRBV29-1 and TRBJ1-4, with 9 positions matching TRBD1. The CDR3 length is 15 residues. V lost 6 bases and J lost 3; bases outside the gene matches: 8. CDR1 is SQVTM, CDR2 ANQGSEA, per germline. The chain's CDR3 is CSVYPGQGANEKLFF. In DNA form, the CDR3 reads TGCAGCGTATACCCGGGACAGGGTGCTAATGAAAAACTGTTTTTT.